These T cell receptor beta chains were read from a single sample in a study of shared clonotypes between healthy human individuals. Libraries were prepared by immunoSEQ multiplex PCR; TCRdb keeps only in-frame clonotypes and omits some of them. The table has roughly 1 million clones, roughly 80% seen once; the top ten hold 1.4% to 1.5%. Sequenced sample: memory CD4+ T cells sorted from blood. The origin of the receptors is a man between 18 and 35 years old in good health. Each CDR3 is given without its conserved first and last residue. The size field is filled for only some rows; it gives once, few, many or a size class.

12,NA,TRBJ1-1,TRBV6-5,ASSRGAVSTEAF
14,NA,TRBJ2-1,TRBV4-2,ASSQDRAGGYNEQF
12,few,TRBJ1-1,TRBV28,ASRPPTGGSEAF
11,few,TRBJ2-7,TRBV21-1,ASVGGLRYEQY
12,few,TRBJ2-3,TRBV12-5,ASGFVGSTDTQY
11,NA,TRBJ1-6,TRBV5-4,ASSNDRISPLH
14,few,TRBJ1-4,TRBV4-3,ASSRGLVGTNEKLF
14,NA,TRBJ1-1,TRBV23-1,ASSRGRPDREDGAF
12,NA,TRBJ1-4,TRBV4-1,ASSWDRTNEKLF
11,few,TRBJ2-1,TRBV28,ASSLSGYNEQF
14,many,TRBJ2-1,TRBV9,ASSVAQDSHYNEQF
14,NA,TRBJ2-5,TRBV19,ASSIDGVWGQETQY
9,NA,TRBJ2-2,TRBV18,ASSLSGELF
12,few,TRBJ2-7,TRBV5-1,ASSLEADRGEQY
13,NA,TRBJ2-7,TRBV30,ALRGPGLVSYEQY
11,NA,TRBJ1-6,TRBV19,ASKDLPNSPLH
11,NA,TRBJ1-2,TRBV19,ASSISLGSGYT
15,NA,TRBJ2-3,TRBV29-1,SVEDPRDQAYTDTQY
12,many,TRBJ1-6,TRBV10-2,ASSNGQGQSPLH
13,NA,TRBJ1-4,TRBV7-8,ASSPGQVTNEKLF
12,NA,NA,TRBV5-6,ASSFVTTSYEQY
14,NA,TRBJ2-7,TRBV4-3,ASSREAGGLSYEQY
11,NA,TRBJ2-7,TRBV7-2,ASSLGVSYEQY
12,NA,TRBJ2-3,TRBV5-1,ASSLGQLTDTQY
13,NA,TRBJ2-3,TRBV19,ASRPTGQGADTQY
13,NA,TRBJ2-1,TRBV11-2,ASSLTGTGYNEQF
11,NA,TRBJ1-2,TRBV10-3,AISGGGSGGYT
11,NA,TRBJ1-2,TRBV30,AWTAGGGDGYT
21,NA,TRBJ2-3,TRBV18,ASSQRPVRPGLAGTNPTDTQY
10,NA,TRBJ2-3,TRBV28,ASSLYRDTQY
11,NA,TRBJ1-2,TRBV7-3,ASSPDRNYGYT
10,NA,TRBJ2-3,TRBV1,TSSQDSLTQY